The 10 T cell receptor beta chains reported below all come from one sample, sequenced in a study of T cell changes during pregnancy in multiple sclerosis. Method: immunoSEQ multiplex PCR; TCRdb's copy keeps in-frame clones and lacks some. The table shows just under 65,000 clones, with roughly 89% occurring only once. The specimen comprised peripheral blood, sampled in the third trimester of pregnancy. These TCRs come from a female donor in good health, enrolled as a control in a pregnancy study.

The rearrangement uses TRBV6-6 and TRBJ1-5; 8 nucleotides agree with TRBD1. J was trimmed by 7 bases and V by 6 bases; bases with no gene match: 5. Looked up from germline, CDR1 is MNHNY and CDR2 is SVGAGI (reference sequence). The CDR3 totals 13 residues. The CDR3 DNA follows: TGTGCCAGCAGCTCTACAGGGGGACAGCCCCAGCATTTT. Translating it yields CASSSTGGQPQHF.

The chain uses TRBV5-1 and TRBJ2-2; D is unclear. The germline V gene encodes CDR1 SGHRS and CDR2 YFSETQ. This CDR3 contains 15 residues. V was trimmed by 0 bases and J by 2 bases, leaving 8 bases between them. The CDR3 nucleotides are TGCGCCAGCAGCTTGGGTGACACTAACACCGGGGAGCTGTTTTTT. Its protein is CASSLGDTNTGELFF.

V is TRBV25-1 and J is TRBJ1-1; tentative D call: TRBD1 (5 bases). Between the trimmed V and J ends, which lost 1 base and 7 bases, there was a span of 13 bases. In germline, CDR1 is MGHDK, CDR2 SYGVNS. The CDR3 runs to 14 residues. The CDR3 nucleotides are TGTGCCAGCAGTGAATTCACGGGGGGGAGTGAAGCTTTCTTT. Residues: CASSEFTGGSEAFF.

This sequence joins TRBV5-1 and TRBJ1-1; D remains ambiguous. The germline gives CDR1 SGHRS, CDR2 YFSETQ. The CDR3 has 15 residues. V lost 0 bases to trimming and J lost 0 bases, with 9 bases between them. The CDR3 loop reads CASSLAAGVNTEAFF. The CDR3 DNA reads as TGCGCCAGCAGCTTGGCCGCGGGTGTGAACACTGAAGCTTTCTTT.

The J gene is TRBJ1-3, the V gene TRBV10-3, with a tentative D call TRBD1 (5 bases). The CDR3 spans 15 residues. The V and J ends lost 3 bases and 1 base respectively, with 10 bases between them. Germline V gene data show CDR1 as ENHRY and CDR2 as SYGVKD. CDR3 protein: CAISDTGVSGNTIYF. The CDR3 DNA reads TGTGCCATCAGTGATACGGGGGTATCTGGAAACACCATATATTTT.

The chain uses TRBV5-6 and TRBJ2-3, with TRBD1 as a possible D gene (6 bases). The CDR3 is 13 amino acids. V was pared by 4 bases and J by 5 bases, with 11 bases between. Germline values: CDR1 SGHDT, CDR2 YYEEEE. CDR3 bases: TGTGCCAGCAGCAAAAGCAGGGGAGATACGCAGTATTTT. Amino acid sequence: CASSKSRGDTQYF.

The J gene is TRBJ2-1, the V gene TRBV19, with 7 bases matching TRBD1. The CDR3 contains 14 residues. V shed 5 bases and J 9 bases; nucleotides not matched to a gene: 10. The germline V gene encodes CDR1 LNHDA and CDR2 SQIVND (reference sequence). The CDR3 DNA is TGTGCCAGTAGTCGGGCAGGGGCAGGGGGTGAGCAGTTCTTC. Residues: CASSRAGAGGEQFF.

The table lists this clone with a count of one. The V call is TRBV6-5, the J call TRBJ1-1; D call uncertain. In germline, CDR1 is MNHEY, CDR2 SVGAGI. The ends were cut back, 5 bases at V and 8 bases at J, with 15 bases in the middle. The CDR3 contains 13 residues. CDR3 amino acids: CASSPYTTLEAFF. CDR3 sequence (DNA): TGTGCCAGCAGTCCCTACACTACATTGGAAGCTTTCTTT.

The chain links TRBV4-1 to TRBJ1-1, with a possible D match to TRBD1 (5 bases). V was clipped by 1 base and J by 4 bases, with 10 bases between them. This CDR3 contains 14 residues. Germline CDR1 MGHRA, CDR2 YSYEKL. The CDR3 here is CASSQVRGGTEAFF. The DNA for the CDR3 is TGCGCCAGCAGCCAAGTACGCGGGGGCACTGAAGCTTTCTTT.

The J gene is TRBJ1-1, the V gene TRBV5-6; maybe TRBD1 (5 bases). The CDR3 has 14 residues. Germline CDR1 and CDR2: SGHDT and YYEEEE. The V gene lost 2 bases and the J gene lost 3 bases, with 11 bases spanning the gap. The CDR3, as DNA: TGTGCCAGCAGCTTTTATGGGGGGGACACTGAAGCTTTCTTT. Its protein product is CASSFYGGDTEAFF. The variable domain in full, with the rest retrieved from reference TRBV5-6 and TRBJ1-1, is DAGVTQSPTHLIKTRGQQVTLRCSPKSGHDTVSWYQQALGQGPQFIFQYYEEEERQRGNFPDRFSGHQFPNYSSELNVNALLLGDSALYLCASSFYGGDTEAFFGQGTRLTVV.